A single sample is the source of the 20 T cell receptor beta chains below, sequenced in a study of identical twins. TCRdb reprocessed the 5' RACE reads via MiXCR and lists one record per CDR3 protein. The sample includes approximately 300,000 distinct CDR3 sequences, over 8.5% of them seen just once. The sample also formed part of further work on yellow fever vaccine responses in identical twins.

Sequencing was done on a sample of CD8+ T cells sorted from blood. These receptor sequences come from a woman younger than 30 in good health.

This clonotype has a handful of counts. This chain joins TRBV20-1 and TRBJ2-7; maybe TRBD2 (6 bases). V was pared by 0 bases and J by 2 bases, with 20 bases between. The germline V gene encodes CDR1 DFQATT and CDR2 SNEGSKA (reference sequence). The CDR3 contains 17 residues. Here the CDR3 reads CSARDSGGFSFTYEQYF. CDR3 nucleotides: TGCAGTGCTAGAGATAGTGGAGGGTTCTCCTTTACCTACGAGCAGTACTTC.

This clonotype was recorded at least ten times. This chain uses TRBV12-3 or TRBV12-4 with TRBJ2-1; 10 bases map to TRBD2. V lost 5 bases and J lost 5; bases outside the gene matches: 3. There are 14 residues in the CDR3. CDR3 nucleotide sequence: TGTGCCAGCAGTCGGACTAGCGGAGACAATGAGCAGTTCTTC. It encodes CASSRTSGDNEQFF.

This clonotype was seen many times. The CDR3 region is CASSLVTRGSGNTIYF. The CDR3 bases are TGTGCCAGCAGCTTAGTAACCCGGGGGTCTGGAAACACCATATATTTT. This rearrangement joins TRBV7-8 to TRBJ1-3, with a weak D call TRBD1 (5 bases). The V and J ends lost 1 base and 1 base respectively, with 11 bases between them. The CDR3 contains 16 residues. CDR1 is SGHVS, CDR2 FQNEAQ, per germline.

This clonotype occurred many times. The chain employs TRBV7-2 and TRBJ2-7, with D perhaps matching TRBD1 (7 bases). The CDR3 is 15 residues long. The germline CDR1 and CDR2 sequences are SGHTA and FQGNSA. Trimming cost V 1 base and J 3 bases, with 13 bases left between them. The CDR3 region has the DNA TGTGCCAGCAGCTTAGGACAGGGAGGTTACTACGAGCAGTACTTC. Its translation is CASSLGQGGYYEQYF.

The chain employs TRBV5-1 and TRBJ2-5; D perhaps matches TRBD1 (6 bases). CDR1 and CDR2 from the germline V gene are SGHRS and YFSETQ. CDR3 length: 16 amino acids. Trimming cost V 4 bases and J 7 bases, with 23 bases left between them. This CDR3 reads CASSVLPGDLRGTQYF. For the CDR3, the DNA is TGCGCCAGCAGCGTGCTACCAGGGGATTTAAGGGGGACCCAGTACTTC.

This clonotype was picked up many times. This chain joins TRBV5-6 and TRBJ2-1; D is undetermined. The V gene lost 1 base and the J gene lost 8 bases, with 4 bases spanning the gap. Germline values: CDR1 SGHDT, CDR2 YYEEEE. The CDR3 length is 11 residues. CDR3 loop: CASSLSDEQFF. The DNA for the CDR3 is TGTGCCAGCAGCTTGTCGGATGAGCAGTTCTTC. Full variable domain (rest looked up from reference TRBV5-6 and TRBJ2-1): DAGVTQSPTHLIKTRGQQVTLRCSPKSGHDTVSWYQQALGQGPQFIFQYYEEEERQRGNFPDRFSGHQFPNYSSELNVNALLLGDSALYLCASSLSDEQFFGPGTRLTVL.

The CDR3 loop is CASSPGQGEPKNEQYF. The DNA for the CDR3 is TGTGCCAGCAGCCCCGGACAGGGAGAACCGAAGAACGAGCAGTACTTC. The V and J genes are TRBV3-1 and TRBJ2-7; TRBD1 matches 8 bases. The trim removed 4 bases at V and 5 bases at J, leaving 13 bases unmatched. The CDR3 is 16 amino acids. CDR1 is LGHDT and CDR2 is YNNKEL in the germline V gene (reference sequence).

This clonotype was seen ten or more times. The chain couples TRBV12-3 or TRBV12-4 to TRBJ2-4; D not resolved. This CDR3 contains 12 residues. V dropped 2 bases and J dropped 8 bases, with 7 bases sitting between them. The CDR3 reads CASSLSGDIQYF. The CDR3, as DNA: TGTGCCAGCAGTTTATCTGGGGACATTCAGTACTTC.

Ten or more counts support this clonotype. The rearrangement uses TRBV12-3 or TRBV12-4 and TRBJ2-7; D not certain. Deletions cut 3 bases from V and 2 bases from J, with 8 bases between. The CDR3 sequence is 13 residues long. DNA of the CDR3: TGTGCCAGCAGTTTTACCGGCCCCTACGAGCAGTACTTC. This encodes CASSFTGPYEQYF.

This clonotype was recorded a few times. The J gene is TRBJ1-5, the V gene TRBV12-5; possibly TRBD1 for D (5 bases). Germline CDR1 and CDR2: LGHNT and FRNRAP. Trimming shortened V by 10 bases and J by 6 bases, and 19 bases separated the two germline ends. CDR3 length equals 14 residues. CDR3 protein: CANLKGDIPQPQHF. The CDR3, as DNA: TGTGCTAACCTAAAAGGGGATATCCCTCAGCCCCAGCATTTT.

This clonotype has a count of ten or more. The V and J genes are TRBV29-1 and TRBJ2-7, with no clear D. CDR3 length: 12 residues. Germline V gene data show CDR1 as SQVTM and CDR2 as ANQGSEA. The V and J ends lost 0 bases and 4 bases respectively, with 7 bases between them. The CDR3 DNA sequence: TGCAGCGTTGAAGAACCCGAATACGAGCAGTACTTC. This encodes CSVEEPEYEQYF.

This clonotype was seen a few times. The chain is built from TRBV6-1 and TRBJ2-7; D remains ambiguous. V gave up 10 bases and J gave up 2 bases, with 12 bases separating them. Germline V gives CDR1 MNHNS, CDR2 SASEGT. CDR3 length: 12 amino acids. The CDR3 loop reads CATLLGAYEQYF. DNA of the CDR3: TGTGCCACCCTTCTTGGGGCCTACGAGCAGTACTTC.

This clonotype was counted at least ten times. The rearrangement joins TRBV3-1 to TRBJ1-1; the D gene is possibly TRBD1 (5 bases). From germline, CDR1 is LGHDT and CDR2 YNNKEL (reference sequence). Trimming took off 4 bases at V and 4 bases at J, with 7 bases between the two ends. This CDR3 spans 12 amino acids. CDR3 amino acids: CASSPQGTEAFF. The CDR3 DNA follows: TGTGCCAGCAGCCCCCAGGGCACTGAAGCTTTCTTT.

This clonotype has more than one count but fewer than ten. The chain carries TRBV5-5 and TRBJ2-5; D might be TRBD1 (5 bases). V lost 4 bases to trimming and J lost 0 bases, with 13 bases between them. The germline V gene has CDR1 SGHKS and CDR2 YYEKEE (reference sequence). CDR3 size: 15 residues. The CDR3 loop is CASSPLQENQETQYF. The CDR3 DNA follows: TGTGCCAGCAGCCCGCTACAGGAGAACCAAGAGACCCAGTACTTC.

This clonotype showed up many times. V is TRBV7-6 and J is TRBJ1-1, with 8 bases aligning to TRBD1. Germline CDR1 SGHVS, CDR2 FNYEAQ. This CDR3 region has 15 residues. V lost 0 bases to trimming and J lost 2 bases; unmatched junction nucleotides: 2. The CDR3 loop is CASSLATGANTEAFF. The CDR3 coding sequence is TGTGCCAGCAGCTTAGCGACAGGGGCAAACACTGAAGCTTTCTTT.

In this sample, this clonotype turned up many times. This sequence joins TRBV20-1 and TRBJ2-7, with D maybe TRBD1 (6 bases). From germline, CDR1 is DFQATT and CDR2 SNEGSKA (reference sequence). The V and J ends lost 6 bases and 1 base respectively, with 13 bases between them. This CDR3 contains 13 residues. CDR3 DNA: TGCAGTGCAATCCAGGGGCCGTCCTACGAGCAGTACTTC. Protein: CSAIQGPSYEQYF.

This clonotype was counted a few times. The V gene is TRBV21-1, the J gene TRBJ2-7. TRBV21-1 is designated a pseudogene. The CDR3 sequence is 14 residues long. The CDR3 here is CASTNRQSSYEQYF. The CDR3 DNA follows: TGTGCCAGCACTAACAGACAGAGCTCCTACGAGCAGTACTTC.

This clonotype was found many times. The chain is built from TRBV11-2 and TRBJ2-1; 8 bases map to TRBD2. Trimming removed 4 bases from V and 6 bases from J; junction bases left unmatched: 11. The CDR3 is made up of 16 amino acids. Germline V gene lookup returns CDR1 SGHAT and CDR2 FQNNGV. This CDR3 is CASSSLGTRGINEQFF. For the CDR3, the DNA is TGTGCCAGCAGCTCCCTCGGGACTAGAGGTATCAATGAGCAGTTCTTC.

This clonotype has a handful of counts. The junction does not match germline at one end; this may be a read error. CDR3 coding DNA: TGTGCCAGCGGTACCGGGACAGGGGACTTC. This encodes CASGTGTGDF. J is TRBJ2-7 and V is TRBV2; 10 bases fit TRBD1. Germline V gene lookup returns CDR1 SNHLY and CDR2 FYNNEI. The CDR3 runs to 10 residues.

The rearrangement uses TRBV29-1 and TRBJ2-7; 10 bases are a match to TRBD1. V dropped 6 bases and J dropped 4; count of bases not matched to a gene: 12. Germline values: CDR1 SQVTM, CDR2 ANQGSEA. There are 15 residues in the CDR3. CDR3: CSVHYPDRGGYEQYF. CDR3 DNA sequence: TGCAGCGTACACTATCCGGACAGGGGGGGGTACGAGCAGTACTTC.